Below are 5 T cell receptor beta chains sequenced from a single sample in a study of Ad26.COV2.S vaccination and SARS-CoV-2 variants. Treatment denoted: around 19 received Ad26.COV2.S at low or high dose, single or two shots; 5 received placebo; per-sample allocation not given. On day 63 after the first injection, vaccine and placebo recipients gave samples. Repertoires were generated with immunoSEQ multiplex PCR, while TCRdb's copy carries only in-frame clones and drops some. Of about 480,000 clones in the sample, roughly 89% were seen once. The sample here was peripheral blood, taken in a trial of Ad26.COV2.S vaccine versus placebo. The receptors stem from a person aged 18-60 years who received the Ad26.COV2.S COVID-19 vaccine or a placebo.

The sample holds one count of this clone. The chain recombines TRBV6-2 or TRBV6-3 with TRBJ1-1, with TRBD1 matching 7 bases. Germline V CDR1 and CDR2: MNHEY, SVGEGT. The CDR3 is 14 residues long. Germline trimming cut 2 bases from V and 11 bases from J; bases unmatched to any gene: 11. This CDR3 is CASSYEGQGDSAFF. The CDR3 DNA sequence: TGTGCCAGCAGTTACGAGGGGCAGGGGGATTCGGCTTTCTTT.

The J gene is TRBJ1-5, the V gene TRBV6-5; 7 bases map to TRBD1. Germline values: CDR1 MNHEY, CDR2 SVGAGI. The trim removed 10 bases at V and 3 bases at J, leaving 6 bases unmatched. The CDR3 has 13 amino acids. Here the CDR3 DNA reads TGTGCCATCGCCAGGGGGAACAATCAGCCCCAGCATTTT. Translation gives CAIARGNNQPQHF.

About this clone: Other DNA sequences of this sample code for an identical CDR3. The chain links TRBV3-1 (or the pseudogene TRBV3-2) to TRBJ2-7; 7 positions match TRBD2. The CDR3 consists of 14 residues. V gave up 1 base and J gave up 6 bases; unmatched junction bases: 6. Germline V lookup: CDR1 LGHDT, CDR2 YNNKEL (reference sequence). CDR3 in DNA: TGTGCCAGCAGCCAAGTGGCGGGAGCTGGCGAGCAGTACTTC. Amino acids: CASSQVAGAGEQYF.

The genes are TRBV9 and TRBJ1-5, with D perhaps matching TRBD1 (6 bases). This CDR3 spans 15 amino acids. V shed 0 bases and J shed 6 bases, with 13 bases lying between them. Germline assignment: CDR1 SGDLS and CDR2 YYNGEE. The CDR3 loop is CASSVGPGASQPQHF. The CDR3 DNA is TGTGCCAGCAGCGTAGGCCCGGGGGCGAGTCAGCCCCAGCATTTT.

The chain has TRBV7-2 and TRBJ2-5; 9 positions agree with TRBD2. This CDR3 has 17 residues. V gave up 8 bases and J gave up 5 bases; unmatched junction bases: 18. Germline CDR1 SGHTA, CDR2 FQGNSA. CDR3 region: CASPRGIGAGGLETQYF. CDR3 DNA sequence: TGTGCCAGCCCCCGGGGGATCGGGGCGGGAGGGTTGGAGACCCAGTACTTC. The complete variable domain, with remaining parts taken from reference TRBV7-2 and TRBJ2-5, reads GAGVSQSPSNKVTEKGKDVELRCDPISGHTALYWYRQSLGQGLEFLIYFQGNSAPDKSGLPSDRFSAERTGGSVSTLTIQRTQQEDSAVYLCASPRGIGAGGLETQYFGPGTRLLVL.